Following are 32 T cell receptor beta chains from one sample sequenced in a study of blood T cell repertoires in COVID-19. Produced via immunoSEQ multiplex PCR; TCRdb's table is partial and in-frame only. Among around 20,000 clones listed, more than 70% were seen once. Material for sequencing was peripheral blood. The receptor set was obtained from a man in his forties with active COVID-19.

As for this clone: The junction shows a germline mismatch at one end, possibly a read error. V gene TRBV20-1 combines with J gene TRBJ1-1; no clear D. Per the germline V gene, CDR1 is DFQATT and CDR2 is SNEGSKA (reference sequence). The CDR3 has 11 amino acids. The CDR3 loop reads CSASFGPVSIF. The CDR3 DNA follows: TGCAGTGCTAGTTTTGGCCCCGTCTCAATCTTT.

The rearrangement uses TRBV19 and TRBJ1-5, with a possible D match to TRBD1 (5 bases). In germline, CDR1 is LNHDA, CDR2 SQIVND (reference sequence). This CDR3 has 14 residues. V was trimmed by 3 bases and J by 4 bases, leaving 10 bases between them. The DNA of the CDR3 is TGTGCCAGTAGTATCCAGGGCCATAATCAGCCCCAGCATTTT. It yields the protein CASSIQGHNQPQHF.

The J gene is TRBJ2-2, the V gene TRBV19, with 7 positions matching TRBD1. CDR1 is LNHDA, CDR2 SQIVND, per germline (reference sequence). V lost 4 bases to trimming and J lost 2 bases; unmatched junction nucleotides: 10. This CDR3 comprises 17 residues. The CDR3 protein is CASSNWRGGLNTGELFF. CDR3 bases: TGTGCCAGTAGTAATTGGCGAGGGGGCCTTAACACCGGGGAGCTGTTTTTT. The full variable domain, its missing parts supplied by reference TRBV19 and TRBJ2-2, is DGGITQSPKYLFRKEGQNVTLSCEQNLNHDAMYWYRQDPGQGLRLIYYSQIVNDFQKGDIAEGYSVSREKKESFPLTVTSAQKNPTAFYLCASSNWRGGLNTGELFFGEGSRLTVL.

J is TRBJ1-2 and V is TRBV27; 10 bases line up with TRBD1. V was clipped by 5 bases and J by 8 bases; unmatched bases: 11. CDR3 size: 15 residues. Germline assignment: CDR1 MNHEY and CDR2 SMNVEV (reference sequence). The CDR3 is CASSTTGTGVNGYTF. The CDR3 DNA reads TGTGCCAGCAGTACGACCGGGACAGGGGTTAACGGCTACACCTTC.

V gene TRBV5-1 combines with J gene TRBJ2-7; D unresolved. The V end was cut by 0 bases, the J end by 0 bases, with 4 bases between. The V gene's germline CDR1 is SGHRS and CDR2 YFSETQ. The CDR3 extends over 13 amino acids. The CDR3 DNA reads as TGCGCCAGCAGCTTGGTGAGCTCCTACGAGCAGTACTTC. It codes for CASSLVSSYEQYF.

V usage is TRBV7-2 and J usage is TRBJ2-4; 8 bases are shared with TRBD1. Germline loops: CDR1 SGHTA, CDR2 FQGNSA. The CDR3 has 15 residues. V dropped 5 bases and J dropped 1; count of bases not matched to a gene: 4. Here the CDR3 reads CASSARQGAKNIQYF. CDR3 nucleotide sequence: TGTGCCAGCAGCGCAAGACAGGGGGCCAAAAACATTCAGTACTTC.

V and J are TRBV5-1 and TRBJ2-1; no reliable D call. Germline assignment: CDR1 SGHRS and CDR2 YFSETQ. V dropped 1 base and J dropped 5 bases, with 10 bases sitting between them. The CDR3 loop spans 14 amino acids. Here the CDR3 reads CASSLWAPDNEQFF. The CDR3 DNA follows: TGCGCCAGCAGCTTGTGGGCGCCCGACAATGAGCAGTTCTTC. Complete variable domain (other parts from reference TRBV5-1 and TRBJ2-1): KAGVTQTPRYLIKTRGQQVTLSCSPISGHRSVSWYQQTPGQGLQFLFEYFSETQRNKGNFPGRFSGRQFSNSRSEMNVSTLELGDSALYLCASSLWAPDNEQFFGPGTRLTVL.

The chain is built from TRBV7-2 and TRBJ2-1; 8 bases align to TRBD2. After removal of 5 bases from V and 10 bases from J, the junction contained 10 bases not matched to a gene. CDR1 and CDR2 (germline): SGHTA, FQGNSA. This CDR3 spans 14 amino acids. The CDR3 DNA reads TGTGCCAGCAGCACCCGAAGGCTAGCGGGCGAGCAGTTCTTC. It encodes CASSTRRLAGEQFF.

DNA for the CDR3: TGTGCCAGCAGCTTAGGAGGAACAGGGGAAACTGAAGCTTTCTTT. This translates into CASSLGGTGETEAFF. The gene calls are TRBV7-9 and TRBJ1-1, with 7 bases matching TRBD1. In germline, CDR1 is SEHNR, CDR2 FQNEAQ (reference sequence). The V and J ends lost 1 base and 5 bases, in that order; junction bases with no gene match: 7. This CDR3 spans 15 amino acids.

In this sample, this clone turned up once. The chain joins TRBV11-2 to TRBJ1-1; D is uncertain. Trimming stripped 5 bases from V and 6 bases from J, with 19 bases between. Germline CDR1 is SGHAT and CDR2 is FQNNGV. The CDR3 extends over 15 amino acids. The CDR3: CASSHNFRRSPEAFF. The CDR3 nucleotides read TGTGCCAGCAGCCACAACTTCAGGCGAAGCCCTGAAGCTTTCTTT.

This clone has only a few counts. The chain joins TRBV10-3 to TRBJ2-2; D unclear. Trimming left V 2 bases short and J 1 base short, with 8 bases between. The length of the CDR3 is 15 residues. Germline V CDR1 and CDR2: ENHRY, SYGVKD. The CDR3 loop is CAISELPRNTGELFF. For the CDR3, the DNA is TGTGCCATCAGTGAGCTACCCCGGAACACCGGGGAGCTGTTTTTT.

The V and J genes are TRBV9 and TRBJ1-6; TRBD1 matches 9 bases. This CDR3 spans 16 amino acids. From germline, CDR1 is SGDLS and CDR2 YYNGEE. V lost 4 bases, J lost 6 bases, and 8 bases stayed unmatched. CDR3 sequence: CASSFDRGNTNSPLHF. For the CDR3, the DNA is TGTGCCAGCAGCTTCGACAGGGGGAATACTAATTCACCCCTCCACTTT.

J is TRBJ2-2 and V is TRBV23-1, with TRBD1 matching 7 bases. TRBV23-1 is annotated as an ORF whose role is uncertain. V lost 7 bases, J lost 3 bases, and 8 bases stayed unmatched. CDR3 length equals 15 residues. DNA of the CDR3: TGCGCCAGCAAAACGACAGGGTTGGACACCGGGGAGCTGTTTTTT. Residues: CASKTTGLDTGELFF.

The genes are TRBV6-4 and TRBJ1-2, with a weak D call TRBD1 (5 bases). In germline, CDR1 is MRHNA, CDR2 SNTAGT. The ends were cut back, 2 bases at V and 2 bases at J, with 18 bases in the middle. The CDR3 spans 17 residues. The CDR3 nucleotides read TGTGCCAGCAGTGACCCCTTTACAGGTGACAGCAACTATGGCTACACCTTC. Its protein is CASSDPFTGDSNYGYTF.

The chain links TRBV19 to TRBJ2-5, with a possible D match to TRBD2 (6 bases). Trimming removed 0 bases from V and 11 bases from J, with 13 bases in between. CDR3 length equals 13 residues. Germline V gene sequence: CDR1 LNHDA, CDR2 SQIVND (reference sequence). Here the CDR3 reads CASSIDRETAQYF. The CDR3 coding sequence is TGTGCCAGTAGTATAGATCGGGAGACAGCACAGTACTTC.

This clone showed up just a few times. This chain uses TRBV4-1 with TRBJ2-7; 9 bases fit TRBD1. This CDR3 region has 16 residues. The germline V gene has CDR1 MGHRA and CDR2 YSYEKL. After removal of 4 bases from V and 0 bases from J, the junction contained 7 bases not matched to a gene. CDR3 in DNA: TGCGCCAGCAGCCTATCCGGGACAGGGAGCTCCTACGAGCAGTACTTC. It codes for CASSLSGTGSSYEQYF.

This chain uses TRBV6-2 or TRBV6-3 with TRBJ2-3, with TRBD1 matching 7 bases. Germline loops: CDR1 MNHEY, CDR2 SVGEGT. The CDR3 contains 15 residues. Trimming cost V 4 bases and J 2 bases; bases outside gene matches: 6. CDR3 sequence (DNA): TGTGCCAGCAGTTCGGTGACAGGGTCCACAGATACGCAGTATTTT. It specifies CASSSVTGSTDTQYF.

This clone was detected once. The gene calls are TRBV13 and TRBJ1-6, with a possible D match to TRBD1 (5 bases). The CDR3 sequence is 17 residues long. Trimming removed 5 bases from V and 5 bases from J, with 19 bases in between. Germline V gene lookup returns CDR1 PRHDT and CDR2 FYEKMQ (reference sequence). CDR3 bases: TGTGCCAGCAGCCCCGCGGACCGGGGGAGGGATAATTCACCCCTCCACTTT. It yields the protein CASSPADRGRDNSPLHF.

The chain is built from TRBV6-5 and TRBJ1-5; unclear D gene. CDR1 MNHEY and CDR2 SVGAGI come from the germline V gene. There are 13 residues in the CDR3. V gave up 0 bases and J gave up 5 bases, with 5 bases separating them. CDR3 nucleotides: TGTGCCAGCAGTTACTCGATAGATCAGCCCCAGCATTTT. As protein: CASSYSIDQPQHF.

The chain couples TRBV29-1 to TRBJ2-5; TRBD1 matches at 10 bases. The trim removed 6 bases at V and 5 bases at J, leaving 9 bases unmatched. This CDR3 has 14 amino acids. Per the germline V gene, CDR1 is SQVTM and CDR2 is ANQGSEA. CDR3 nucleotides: TGCAGCGTCGACAGGGGGCGAAGTAGTGAGACCCAGTACTTC. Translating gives CSVDRGRSSETQYF.

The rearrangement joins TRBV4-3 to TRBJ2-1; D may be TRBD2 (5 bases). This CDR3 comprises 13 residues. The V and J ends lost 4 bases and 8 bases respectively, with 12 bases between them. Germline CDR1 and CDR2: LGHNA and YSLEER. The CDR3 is CASSLSGRDEQFF. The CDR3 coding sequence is TGCGCCAGCAGCCTCAGCGGACGCGATGAGCAGTTCTTC.

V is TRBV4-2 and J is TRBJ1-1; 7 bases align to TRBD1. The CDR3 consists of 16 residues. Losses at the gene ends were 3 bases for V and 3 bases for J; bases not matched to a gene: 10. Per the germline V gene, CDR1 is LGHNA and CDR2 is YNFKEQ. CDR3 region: CASSHNRDSPDTEAFF. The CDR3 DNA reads TGTGCCAGCAGCCACAACAGGGACAGCCCGGACACTGAAGCTTTCTTT.

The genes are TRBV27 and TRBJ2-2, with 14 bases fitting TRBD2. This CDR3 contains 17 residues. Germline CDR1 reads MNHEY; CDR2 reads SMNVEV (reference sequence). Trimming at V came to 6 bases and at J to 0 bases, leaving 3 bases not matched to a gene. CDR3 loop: CASRGLAGDSNTGELFF. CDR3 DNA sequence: TGTGCCAGCAGGGGACTAGCGGGAGACTCGAACACCGGGGAGCTGTTTTTT.

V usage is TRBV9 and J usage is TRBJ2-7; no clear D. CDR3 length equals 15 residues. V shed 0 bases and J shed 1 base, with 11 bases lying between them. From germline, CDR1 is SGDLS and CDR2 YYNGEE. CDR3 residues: CASSVGSARSYEQYF. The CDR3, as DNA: TGTGCCAGCAGCGTAGGAAGCGCCAGATCCTACGAGCAGTACTTC.

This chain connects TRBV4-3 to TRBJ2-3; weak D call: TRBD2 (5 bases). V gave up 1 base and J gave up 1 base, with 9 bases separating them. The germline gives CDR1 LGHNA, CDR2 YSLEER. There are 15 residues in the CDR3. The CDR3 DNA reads TGCGCCAGCAGCCAAGGCGCGGGTCGCACAGATACGCAGTATTTT. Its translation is CASSQGAGRTDTQYF.

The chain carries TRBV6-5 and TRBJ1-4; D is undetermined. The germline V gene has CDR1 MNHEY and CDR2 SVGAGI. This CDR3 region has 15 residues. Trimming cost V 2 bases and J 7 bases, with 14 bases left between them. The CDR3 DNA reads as TGTGCCAGCAGTTACGGCGGGAAGAGCGTTGAAAAACTGTTTTTT. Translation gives CASSYGGKSVEKLFF.

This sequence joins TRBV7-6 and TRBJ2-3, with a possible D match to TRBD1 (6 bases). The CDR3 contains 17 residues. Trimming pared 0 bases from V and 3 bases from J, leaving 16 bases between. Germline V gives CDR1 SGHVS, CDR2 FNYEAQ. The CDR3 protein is CASSLAQGMFGTDTQYF. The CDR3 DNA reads TGTGCCAGCAGCTTAGCGCAGGGGATGTTTGGTACAGATACGCAGTATTTT.

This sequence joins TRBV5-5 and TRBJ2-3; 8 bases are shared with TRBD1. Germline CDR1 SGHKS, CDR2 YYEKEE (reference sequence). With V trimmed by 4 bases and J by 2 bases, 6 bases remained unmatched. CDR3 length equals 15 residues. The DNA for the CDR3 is TGTGCCAGCAGCCGGGACAGGATAAACACAGATACGCAGTATTTT. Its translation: CASSRDRINTDTQYF.

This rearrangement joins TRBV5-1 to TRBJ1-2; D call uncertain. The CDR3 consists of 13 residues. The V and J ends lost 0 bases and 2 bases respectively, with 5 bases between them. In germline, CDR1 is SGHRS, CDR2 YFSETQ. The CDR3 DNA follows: TGCGCCAGCAGCTTGGGGCAGAACTATGGCTACACCTTC. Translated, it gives CASSLGQNYGYTF.

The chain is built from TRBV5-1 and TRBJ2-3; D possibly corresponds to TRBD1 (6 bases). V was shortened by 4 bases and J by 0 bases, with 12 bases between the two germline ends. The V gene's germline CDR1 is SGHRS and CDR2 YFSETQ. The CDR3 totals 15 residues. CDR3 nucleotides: TGCGCCAGCAGCGAAAGGACAGCTAGCACAGATACGCAGTATTTT. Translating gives CASSERTASTDTQYF. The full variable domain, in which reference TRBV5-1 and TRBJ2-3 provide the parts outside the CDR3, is KAGVTQTPRYLIKTRGQQVTLSCSPISGHRSVSWYQQTPGQGLQFLFEYFSETQRNKGNFPGRFSGRQFSNSRSEMNVSTLELGDSALYLCASSERTASTDTQYFGPGTRLTVL.

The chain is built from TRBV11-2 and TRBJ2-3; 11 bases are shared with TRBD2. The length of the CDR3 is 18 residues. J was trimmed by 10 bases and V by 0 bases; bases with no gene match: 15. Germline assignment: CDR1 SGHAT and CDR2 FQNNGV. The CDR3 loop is CASSLDVLAGDPRGPQYF. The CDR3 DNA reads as TGTGCCAGCAGCTTAGATGTACTAGCGGGAGACCCGAGGGGTCCGCAGTATTTT. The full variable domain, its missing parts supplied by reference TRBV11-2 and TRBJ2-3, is EAGVAQSPRYKIIEKRQSVAFWCNPISGHATLYWYQQILGQGPKLLIQFQNNGVVDDSQLPKDRFSAERLKGVDSTLKIQPAKLEDSAVYLCASSLDVLAGDPRGPQYFGPGTRLTVL.

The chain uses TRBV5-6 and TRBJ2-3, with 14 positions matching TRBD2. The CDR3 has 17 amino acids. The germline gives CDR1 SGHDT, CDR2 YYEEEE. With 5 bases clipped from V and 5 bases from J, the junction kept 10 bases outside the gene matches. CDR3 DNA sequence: TGTGCCAGCAGTCGTGGACTAGCGGGAGGTAGTGGAGATACGCAGTATTTT. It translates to CASSRGLAGGSGDTQYF.